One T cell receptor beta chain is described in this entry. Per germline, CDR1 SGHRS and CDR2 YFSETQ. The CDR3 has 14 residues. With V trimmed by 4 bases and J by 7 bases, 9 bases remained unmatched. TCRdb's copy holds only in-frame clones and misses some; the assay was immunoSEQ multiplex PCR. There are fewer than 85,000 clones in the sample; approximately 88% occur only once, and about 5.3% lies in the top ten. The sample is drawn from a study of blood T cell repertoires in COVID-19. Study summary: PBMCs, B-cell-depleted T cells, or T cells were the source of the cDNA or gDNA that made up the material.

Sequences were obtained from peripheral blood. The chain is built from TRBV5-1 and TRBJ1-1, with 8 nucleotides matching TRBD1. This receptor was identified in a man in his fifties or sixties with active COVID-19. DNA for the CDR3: TGCGCCAGCAGCGACCTGTCAGGGGGCAGTGAAGCTTTCTTT. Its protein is CASSDLSGGSEAFF.